This note documents a single T cell receptor beta chain sequence. The data derive from a study of blood T cell repertoires in COVID-19. Assay used: immunoSEQ multiplex PCR; TCRdb lists only in-frame clones, some missing. The sample includes about 260,000 clones, around nine tenths of them seen just once. The CDR3 runs to 12 residues. Germline lookup yields CDR1 GTSNPN and CDR2 SVGIG (reference sequence). V lost 1 base, J lost 3 bases, and 7 bases lay in between. Sequencing was done on a sample of peripheral blood. J is TRBJ2-7 and V is TRBV30; D gene unclear. This clonotype was obtained from a woman aged 60-75 years with COVID-19, enrolled during active disease. The CDR3 bases are TGTGCCTGGAGTGGTGGCAACTACGAGCAGTACTTC. This sequence encodes CAWSGGNYEQYF.